The rows below give T cell receptor beta chains drawn from one sample of a study of molecular identifiers for immune sequencing clone quantification. TCRdb analysed the PCR reads with MiXCR anew, one entry per CDR3 protein. The top ten hold around 0.79% of the sample, which has a few hundred thousand distinct CDR3 sequences, 25% seen once. The sample was naive CD8+ T cells from blood, with Jurkat cell RNA spiked in. The receptor source for this set is a human donor in good health. Some libraries in this study had Jurkat cell RNA spiked in. Both conserved end residues are part of each CDR3. The D gene is left open where the match is weak. Clone size is given for some rows only: seen once, a few or many times, or a class if the clone is expanded.

v_gene	d_gene	j_gene	abundance	CDR3nt	CDR3aa
TRBV6-2/TRBV6-3	TRBD1	TRBJ1-5	few	TGTGCCAGCAGTTACAACGCCGGGACAGGGGAGGATAGCAATCAGCCCCAGCATTTT	CASSYNAGTGEDSNQPQHF
TRBV9	TRBD1	TRBJ2-5	many	TGTGCCAGCAGCGTAGAAGCCGGACAGGGAGAGACCCAGTACTTC	CASSVEAGQGETQYF
TRBV27	NA	TRBJ2-3	NA	TGTGCCAGCGGCAATTGGCCGGGCCCTAGAAGGACAGATACGCAGTATTTT	CASGNWPGPRRTDTQYF
TRBV20-1	NA	TRBJ1-6	NA	TGCAGTCCTAGAGAGACACTGATCTCCTATAATTCACCCCTCCACTTT	CSPRETLISYNSPLHF
TRBV7-6	NA	TRBJ2-3	many	TGTGCCAGCAGCTCCATCCAGGAAATCGGTGGCACAGATACGCAGTATTTT	CASSSIQEIGGTDTQYF
TRBV5-5	TRBD1	TRBJ2-3	many	TGTGCCAGCAGCGGGTCGGACAGGCCCCCCGCAGATACGCAGTATTTT	CASSGSDRPPADTQYF
TRBV7-6	TRBD2	TRBJ2-1	NA	TGTGCCAGCAGCTTAATTACGGGAGGCCCGAACAATGAGCAGTTCTTC	CASSLITGGPNNEQFF
TRBV29-1	TRBD2	TRBJ2-3	many	TGCAGCGTTGAGGGCGGGAGAAAGACAGATACGCAGTATTTT	CSVEGGRKTDTQYF
TRBV3-1	TRBD2	TRBJ2-3	NA	TGTGCCAGCAGCCATTACCTAGCGGGAGGGACAGATACGCAGTATTTT	CASSHYLAGGTDTQYF
TRBV18	TRBD1	TRBJ2-3	few	TGTGCCAGCTCACTAACGACGAGGACAGGTAGCACAGATACGCAGTATTTT	CASSLTTRTGSTDTQYF
TRBV27	TRBD2	TRBJ2-5	few	TGTGCCAGCCGTTTACTAGCGGGGTACCAAGAGACCCAGTACTTC	CASRLLAGYQETQYF
TRBV6-2/TRBV6-3	NA	TRBJ2-6	NA	TGTGCCAGCAGCAGATTGAAAGAGACAGCCGGATTCTCTGGGGCCAACGTCCTGACTTTC	CASSRLKETAGFSGANVLTF
TRBV6-2/TRBV6-3	TRBD1	TRBJ2-7	NA	TGTGCCAGCAGTCCGGGACAGGTGGTGGAGCAGTACTTC	CASSPGQVVEQYF
TRBV19	TRBD1	TRBJ1-5	few	TGTGCCAGTAGTATTGGTGCAGGGGGCCCTCAGCCCCAGCATTTT	CASSIGAGGPQPQHF
TRBV9	NA	TRBJ2-2	many	TGTGCCAGCAGCGTAAACCTGAACACCGGGGAGCTGTTTTTT	CASSVNLNTGELFF
TRBV7-9	NA	TRBJ2-3	many	TGTGCCAGCAGCTTAGAGACTTCAGATACGCAGTATTTT	CASSLETSDTQYF
TRBV9	NA	TRBJ2-7	NA	TGTGCCAGCAGCGTCCCCCCGGACGGCAGCTCCTACGAGCAGTACTTC	CASSVPPDGSSYEQYF
TRBV2	TRBD2	TRBJ2-5	once	TGTGCCAGCAGCTGGGGTGGGTCTAGCGGGCAAGAGACCCAGTACTTC	CASSWGGSSGQETQYF
TRBV5-3	NA	TRBJ1-1	few	TGTGCCAGCAGCTTGGCGAGGGGGGACGGACCCATGAACACTGAAGCTTTCTTT	CASSLARGDGPMNTEAFF
TRBV20-1	TRBD2	TRBJ2-3	NA	TGCAGTGCCCCCCTACTAGCGGGGGGGGCAGATACGCAGTATTTT	CSAPLLAGGADTQYF
TRBV6-1	NA	TRBJ1-5	NA	TGTGCCAGCAGAGAGGGGCCCACTCTATATCAGCCCCAGCATTTT	CASREGPTLYQPQHF
TRBV5-6	NA	TRBJ2-7	NA	TGTGCCAGCGGCTTGGTAGCAGCGAACTCCTACGAGCAGTACTTC	CASGLVAANSYEQYF
TRBV19	NA	TRBJ2-1	NA	TGTGCCAGCACCACCTCATGGAACAATGAGCAGTTCTTC	CASTTSWNNEQFF
TRBV4-3	NA	TRBJ2-1	many	TGCGCCAGCAGCCAGGATGAGGGGTCCTTTAATGAGCAGTTCTTC	CASSQDEGSFNEQFF
TRBV7-7	NA	TRBJ1-1	many	TGTGCCAGCATCACCATTGGGGCAGGCGCTATGAACACTGAAGCTTTCTTT	CASITIGAGAMNTEAFF
TRBV2	NA	TRBJ2-3	many	TGTGCCAGCCGAGCTGGTCCCGCCGGGGGCACAGATACGCAGTATTTT	CASRAGPAGGTDTQYF
TRBV4-2	TRBD2	TRBJ2-1	few	TGTGCCAGCAGCCAGGCGCTAGCGGAGCCTAACAATGAGCAGTTCTTC	CASSQALAEPNNEQFF
TRBV7-9	NA	TRBJ2-7	many	TGTGCCAGCAGCTCGACAGCCTACGAGCAGTACTTC	CASSSTAYEQYF
TRBV21-1	NA	TRBJ2-2	NA	TGTGCCAGCAGCACCTCACTTACGTTAGGGACACGAAACACCGGGGAGCTGTTTTTT	CASSTSLTLGTRNTGELFF
TRBV5-3	NA	TRBJ1-1	few	TGTGCCAGCAGCCCGGCAGGGTATCCGGACACTGAAGCTTCCTTT	CASSPAGYPDTEASF
TRBV30	NA	TRBJ2-7	NA	TGTGCCTGGAGGACCGAACAGGGTTACGAGCAGTACTTC	CAWRTEQGYEQYF
TRBV12-3/TRBV12-4	NA	TRBJ2-2	NA	TGTGCCAGCAGTTCAGCAAGCCCTGGGAGTTACACCGGGGAGCTGTTTTTT	CASSSASPGSYTGELFF
TRBV19	TRBD2	TRBJ2-1	NA	TGTGCCAGTAAACTAGCGGGAATCAATGAGCAGTTCTTC	CASKLAGINEQFF
TRBV19	NA	TRBJ2-2	few	TGTGCCAGTAACATAGGGGTCGGGGAGCTGTTTTTT	CASNIGVGELFF
TRBV6-2/TRBV6-3	TRBD2	TRBJ2-2	NA	TGTGCCAGCACCACGATGGGACTAGTCCCCGGGGAGCTGTTTTTT	CASTTMGLVPGELFF
TRBV6-5	TRBD1	TRBJ2-7	many	TGTGCCAGTGGGACCGGGACAGCCACCTACGAGCAGTACTTC	CASGTGTATYEQYF
TRBV20-1	TRBD2	TRBJ2-3	many	TGCAGTGCTAGAGATTCTAGCGGGGGTCACAGCACAGATACGCAGTATTTT	CSARDSSGGHSTDTQYF
TRBV27	NA	TRBJ2-7	NA	TGTGCCAGCAGTTTACAGGGGGGCCACTACGAGCAGTACTTC	CASSLQGGHYEQYF
TRBV6-2/TRBV6-3	NA	TRBJ2-3	many	TGTGCCAGCAGTCCACAGGGCATCAGGCCGTCAGATACGCAGTATTTT	CASSPQGIRPSDTQYF
TRBV20-1	NA	TRBJ2-2	NA	TGCAGTGCTAGAGATCGGGTCAGGGGAGGGACCGGGGAGCTGTTTTTT	CSARDRVRGGTGELFF
TRBV9	NA	TRBJ2-3	NA	TGTGCCAGCAGCCCCGAGGGGGGGGAGACCACAGATACGCAGTATTTT	CASSPEGGETTDTQYF
TRBV7-2	TRBD2	TRBJ2-2	many	TGTGCCAGCAGCTTCGGGGGGTCGGGCACCGGGGAGCTGTTTTTT	CASSFGGSGTGELFF
TRBV19	NA	TRBJ1-1	NA	TGTGCCAGTAGTATACCTGCCGTCGGTGAAGCTTTCTTT	CASSIPAVGEAFF
TRBV29-1	NA	TRBJ1-1	many	TGCAGCGCATTGGGAGGGGAGAGTCTTTTCGCTGAAGCTTTCTTT	CSALGGESLFAEAFF
TRBV28	TRBD2	TRBJ2-1	NA	TGTGCCAGCATAGGGCGGGGGGGACTCAATGAGCAGTTCTTC	CASIGRGGLNEQFF
TRBV7-8	NA	TRBJ2-7	NA	TGTGCCAGTTCGGCCGGGACCAACGAGCAGTACTTC	CASSAGTNEQYF
TRBV4-3	TRBD1	TRBJ1-5	NA	TGCGCCAGCAGCCAAGGGACAGGGGGCTATCAGCCCCAGCATTTT	CASSQGTGGYQPQHF
TRBV5-4	NA	TRBJ2-7	few	TGTGCCAGCGCCTACGGCGGGGTCTCCTACGAGCAGTACTTC	CASAYGGVSYEQYF
TRBV6-2/TRBV6-3	NA	TRBJ2-7	many	TGTGCCAGCAGTTACTTAGTGGCGGAGCGGGACGAGCAGTACTTC	CASSYLVAERDEQYF
TRBV6-2/TRBV6-3	TRBD2	TRBJ2-3	few	TGTGCCAGCAGCCTAGGGACTAGCGTTCATGGAGATACGCAGTATTTT	CASSLGTSVHGDTQYF
TRBV7-9	NA	TRBJ2-7	NA	TGTGCCAGCAGTTCCCGGGACGGGGTAGTCGAGCAGTACTTC	CASSSRDGVVEQYF
TRBV11-2	NA	TRBJ1-1	NA	TGTGCCAGCAGCTTACCCAAGCCAGGGAGGTTGAACACTGAAGCTTTCTTT	CASSLPKPGRLNTEAFF
TRBV24-1	TRBD1	TRBJ2-3	few	TGTGCCACCAGTGAGTGGACAGGGGGCTCTTCAGATACGCAGTATTTT	CATSEWTGGSSDTQYF
TRBV3-1	NA	TRBJ2-5	few	TGTGCCAGCAGCCAAGTGAGCGACTACAAATTGGCCCAGTACTTC	CASSQVSDYKLAQYF